The clone carrying this TCR beta chain was seen at least ten times. This sample stems from a study of T cells after yellow fever vaccination. TCRdb itself ran the 5' RACE reads through MiXCR, one entry per CDR3 protein. The data contain 230,000 or so distinct CDR3 sequences, about 7% of them singletons. This sample comprised CD4+ T cells sorted from PBMCs, obtained on the day of the yellow fever booster vaccination. This TCR derives from a man younger than 45 who received the YFV17D yellow fever vaccine.

The DNA of the CDR3 is TGCAGTGCTACCGGCAAGACCTACAATGAGCAGTTCTTC. It is translated as CSATGKTYNEQFF. The genes are TRBV20-1 and TRBJ2-1; no clear D gene. Trimming pared 4 bases from V and 2 bases from J, leaving 9 bases between. The CDR3 is 13 residues long. CDR1 DFQATT and CDR2 SNEGSKA come from the germline V gene (reference sequence).